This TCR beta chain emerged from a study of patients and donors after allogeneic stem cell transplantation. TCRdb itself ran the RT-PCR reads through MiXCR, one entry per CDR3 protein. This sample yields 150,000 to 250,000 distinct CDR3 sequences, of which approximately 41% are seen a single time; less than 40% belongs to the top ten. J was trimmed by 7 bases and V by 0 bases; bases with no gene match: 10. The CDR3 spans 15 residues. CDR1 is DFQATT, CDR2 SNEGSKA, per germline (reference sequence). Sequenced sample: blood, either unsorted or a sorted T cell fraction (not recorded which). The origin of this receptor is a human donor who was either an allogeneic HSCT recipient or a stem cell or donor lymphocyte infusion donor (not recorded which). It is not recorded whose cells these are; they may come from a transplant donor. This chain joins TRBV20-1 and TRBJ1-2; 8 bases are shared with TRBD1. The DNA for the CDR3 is TGCAGTGCTAGAGATCGCGGCAGGGGGCCGGGTGGCTACACCTTC. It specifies CSARDRGRGPGGYTF.